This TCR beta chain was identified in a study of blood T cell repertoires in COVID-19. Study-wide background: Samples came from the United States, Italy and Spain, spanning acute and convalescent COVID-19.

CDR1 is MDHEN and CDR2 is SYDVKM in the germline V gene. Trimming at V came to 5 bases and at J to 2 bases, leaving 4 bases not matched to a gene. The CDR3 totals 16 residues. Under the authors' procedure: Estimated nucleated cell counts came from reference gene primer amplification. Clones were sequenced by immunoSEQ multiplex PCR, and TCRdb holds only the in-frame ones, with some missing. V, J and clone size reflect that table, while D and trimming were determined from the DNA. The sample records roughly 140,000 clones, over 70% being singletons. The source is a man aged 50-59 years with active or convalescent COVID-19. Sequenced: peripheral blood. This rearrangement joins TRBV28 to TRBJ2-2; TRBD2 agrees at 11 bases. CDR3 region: CASSLSGRGNTGELFF. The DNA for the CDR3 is TGTGCCAGCAGTCTTAGCGGGAGGGGTAACACCGGGGAGCTGTTTTTT.